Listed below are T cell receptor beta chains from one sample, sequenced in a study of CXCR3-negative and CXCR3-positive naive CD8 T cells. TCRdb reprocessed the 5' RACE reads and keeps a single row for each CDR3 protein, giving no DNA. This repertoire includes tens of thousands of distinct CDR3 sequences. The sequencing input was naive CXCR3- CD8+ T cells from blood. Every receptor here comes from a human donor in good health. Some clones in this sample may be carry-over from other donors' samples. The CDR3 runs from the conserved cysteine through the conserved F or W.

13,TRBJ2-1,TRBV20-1,CSAREVLAHEQFF
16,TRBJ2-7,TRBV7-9,CASSAKSDRHSYEQYF
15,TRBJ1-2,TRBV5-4,CASSRFTGGDYGYTF
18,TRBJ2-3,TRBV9,CASSVSSGGARSTDTQYF
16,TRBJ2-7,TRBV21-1,CASSKKGPAADREQYF
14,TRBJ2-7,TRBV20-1,CSAREAGFSYEQYF
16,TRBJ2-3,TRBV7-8,CASSFSGRAWGDTQYF
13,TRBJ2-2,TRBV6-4,CASSDRVTGELFF
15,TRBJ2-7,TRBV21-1,CASSRRNARIHEQYF
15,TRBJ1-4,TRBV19,CASSATGTYNEKLFF
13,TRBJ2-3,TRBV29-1,CSVEGSGTDTQYF
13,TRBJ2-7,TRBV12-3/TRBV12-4,CASSLVTSYEQYF
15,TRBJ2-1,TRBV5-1,CASSVYPNSYNEQFF
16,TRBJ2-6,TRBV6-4,CASSNGSSSGANVLTF
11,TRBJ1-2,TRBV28,CASRQGAGYTF
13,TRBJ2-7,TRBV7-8,CASSFGDSYEQYF
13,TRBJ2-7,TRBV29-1,CSVVDRDSYEQYF
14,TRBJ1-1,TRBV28,CASSLGAGTTEAFF
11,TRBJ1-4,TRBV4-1,CASSQERELFF
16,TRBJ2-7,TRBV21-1,CASSRNRASRSYEQYF
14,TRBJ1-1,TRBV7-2,CASSLTGEGTEAFF
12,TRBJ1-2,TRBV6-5,CASSYGQNGYTF
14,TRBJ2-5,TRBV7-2,CASSLGLGQETQYF
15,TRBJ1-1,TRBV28,CASSFPGTAFGGAFF
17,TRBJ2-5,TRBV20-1,CSARDGTSGRSTETQYF
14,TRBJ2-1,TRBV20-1,CRAGLAGARGEQFF
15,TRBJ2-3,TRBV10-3,CAISATETSTDTQYF
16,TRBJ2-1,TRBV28,CASVEAGGEGYNEQFF
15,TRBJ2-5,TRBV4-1,CASSQDHWGPETQYF
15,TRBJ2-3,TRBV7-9,CASSYRGRSTDTQYF
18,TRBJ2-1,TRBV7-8,CASSLGGFGTGHSNEQFF
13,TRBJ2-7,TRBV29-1,CSVVDSSSYEQYF
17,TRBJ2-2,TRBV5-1,CASSLPQDRPNTGELFF
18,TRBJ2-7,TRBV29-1,CSVSGLGQGSPNLHEQYF
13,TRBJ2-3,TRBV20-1,CSAEAGEGDTQYF
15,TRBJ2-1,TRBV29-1,CSVEPSQRLYNEQFF
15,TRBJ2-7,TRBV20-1,CSARDLRGGPYEQYF
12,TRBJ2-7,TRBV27,CASSLWGHEQYF
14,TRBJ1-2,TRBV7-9,CASGGAPPSYGYTF
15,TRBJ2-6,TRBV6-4,CASSTGGEGANVLTF
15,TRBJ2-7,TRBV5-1,CASSLVVGDSYEQYF
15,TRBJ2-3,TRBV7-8,CASSPHGGQADTQYF
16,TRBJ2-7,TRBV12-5,CASGRPTGGLSYEQYF
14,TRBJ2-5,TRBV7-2,CASSSSGSGETQYF
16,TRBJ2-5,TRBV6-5,CASSYLTSGGQETQYF
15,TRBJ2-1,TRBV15,CATSRASGTYNEQFF
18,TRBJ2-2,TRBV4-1,CASSQGAWQTLNTGELFF
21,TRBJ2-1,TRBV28,CASSSGLAGATSLYSYNEQFF
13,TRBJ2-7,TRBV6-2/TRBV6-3,CASSERDRYEQYF
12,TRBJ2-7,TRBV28,CASSPGIYEQYF
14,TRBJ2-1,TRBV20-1,CSARRPGGYNEQFF
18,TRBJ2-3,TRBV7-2,CASSSSLAGGGIPDTQYF
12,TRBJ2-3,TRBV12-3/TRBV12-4,CASSSRGNTQYF
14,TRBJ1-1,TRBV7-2,CASSLALQGAGAFF
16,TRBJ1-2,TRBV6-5,CASSSGNRPPNYGYTF
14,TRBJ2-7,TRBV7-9,CASSSRQGAYEQYF
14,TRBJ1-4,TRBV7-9,CASSFQGANEKLFF
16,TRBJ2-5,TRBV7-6,CASSISGGPNQETQYF
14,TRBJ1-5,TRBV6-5,CASSYSAAGGPQHF
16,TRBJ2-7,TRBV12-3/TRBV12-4,CASSSGTGQLTYEQYF